The present T cell receptor beta chain was sequenced within a study of memory CD4+ T cells and cytomegalovirus serostatus. The sort gate was single viable CD3+CD4+CD8-CD45RO+ cells for memory CD4+ T cells. This clone has a single count. The V gene lost 0 bases and the J gene lost 1 base, with 11 bases spanning the gap. Germline loops: CDR1 SGDLS, CDR2 YYNGEE. The CDR3 sequence is 16 residues long. TCRdb's table, derived via immunoSEQ multiplex PCR, lists solely in-frame clones and lacks some. The repertoire holds about 50,000 clones, with 78% as singletons. The chain couples TRBV9 to TRBJ1-3; D unclear. The source material was memory CD4+ T cells from blood. The receptor was derived from an adult in good health and CMV-seronegative. The CDR3 DNA is TGTGCCAGCAGCGTAGCTCCCCCTCCGTCTGGAAACACCATATATTTT. Translating it yields CASSVAPPPSGNTIYF.